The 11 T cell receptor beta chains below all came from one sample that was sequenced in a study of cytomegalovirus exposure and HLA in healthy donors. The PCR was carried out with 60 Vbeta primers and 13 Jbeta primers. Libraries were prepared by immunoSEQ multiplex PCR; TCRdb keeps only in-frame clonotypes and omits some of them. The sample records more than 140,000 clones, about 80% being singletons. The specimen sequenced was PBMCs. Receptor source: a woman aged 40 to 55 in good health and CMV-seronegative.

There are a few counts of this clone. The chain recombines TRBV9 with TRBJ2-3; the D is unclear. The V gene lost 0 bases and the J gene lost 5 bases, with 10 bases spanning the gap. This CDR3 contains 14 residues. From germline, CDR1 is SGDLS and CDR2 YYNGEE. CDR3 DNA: TGTGCCAGCAGCGTAGGTTCTTCGGGAGATACGCAGTATTTT. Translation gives CASSVGSSGDTQYF.

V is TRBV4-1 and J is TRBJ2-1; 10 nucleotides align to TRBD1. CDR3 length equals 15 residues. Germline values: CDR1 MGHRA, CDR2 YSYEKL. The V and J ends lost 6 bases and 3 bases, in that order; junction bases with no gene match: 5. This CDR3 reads CASSRRDRGYNEQFF. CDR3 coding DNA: TGCGCCAGCAGTCGCCGGGACAGGGGCTACAATGAGCAGTTCTTC.

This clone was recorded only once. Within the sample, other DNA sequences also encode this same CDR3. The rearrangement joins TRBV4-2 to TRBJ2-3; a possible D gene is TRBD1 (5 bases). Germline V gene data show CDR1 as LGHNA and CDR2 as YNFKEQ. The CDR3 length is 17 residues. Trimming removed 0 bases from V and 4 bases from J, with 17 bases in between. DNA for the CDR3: TGTGCCAGCAGCCAAGAGAGGAGTAGTGGGGCGGCAGATACGCAGTATTTT. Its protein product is CASSQERSSGAADTQYF.

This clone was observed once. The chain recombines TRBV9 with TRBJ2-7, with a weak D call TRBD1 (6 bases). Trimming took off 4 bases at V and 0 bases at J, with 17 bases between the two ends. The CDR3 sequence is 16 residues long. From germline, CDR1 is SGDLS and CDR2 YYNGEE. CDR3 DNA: TGTGCCAGCAGCCCCCATGGGGGCGAAAGCTCCTACGAGCAGTACTTC. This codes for CASSPHGGESSYEQYF.

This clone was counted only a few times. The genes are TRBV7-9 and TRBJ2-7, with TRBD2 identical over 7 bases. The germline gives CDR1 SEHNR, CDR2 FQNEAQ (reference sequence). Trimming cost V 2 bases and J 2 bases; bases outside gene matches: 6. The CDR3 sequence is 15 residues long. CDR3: CASSLYGGRAYEQYF. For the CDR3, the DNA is TGTGCCAGCAGCTTATATGGTGGGAGGGCCTACGAGCAGTACTTC. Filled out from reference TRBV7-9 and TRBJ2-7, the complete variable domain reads DTGVSQNPRHKITKRGQNVTFRCDPISEHNRLYWYRQTLGQGPEFLTYFQNEAQLEKSRLLSDRFSAERPKGSFSTLEIQRTEQGDSAMYLCASSLYGGRAYEQYFGPGTRLTVT.

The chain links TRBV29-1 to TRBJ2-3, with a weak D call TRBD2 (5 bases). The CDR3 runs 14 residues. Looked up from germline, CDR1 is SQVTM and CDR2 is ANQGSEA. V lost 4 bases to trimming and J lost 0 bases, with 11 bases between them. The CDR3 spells CSVARGSSTDTQYF. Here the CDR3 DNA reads TGCAGCGTTGCGCGAGGGTCTAGCACAGATACGCAGTATTTT.

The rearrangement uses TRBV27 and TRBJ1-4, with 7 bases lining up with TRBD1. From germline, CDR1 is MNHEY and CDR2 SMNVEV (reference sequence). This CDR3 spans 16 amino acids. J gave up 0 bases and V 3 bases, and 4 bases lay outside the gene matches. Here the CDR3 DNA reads TGTGCCAGCAGTTTCGACAGGGATGCAACTAATGAAAAACTGTTTTTT. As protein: CASSFDRDATNEKLFF.

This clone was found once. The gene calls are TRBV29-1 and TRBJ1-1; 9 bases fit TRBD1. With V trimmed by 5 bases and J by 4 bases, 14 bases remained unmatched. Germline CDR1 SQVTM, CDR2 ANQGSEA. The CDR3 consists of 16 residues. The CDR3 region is CSVLGTGLLLSTEAFF. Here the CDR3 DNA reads TGCAGCGTTTTGGGGACAGGGCTTCTTTTGAGCACTGAAGCTTTCTTT.

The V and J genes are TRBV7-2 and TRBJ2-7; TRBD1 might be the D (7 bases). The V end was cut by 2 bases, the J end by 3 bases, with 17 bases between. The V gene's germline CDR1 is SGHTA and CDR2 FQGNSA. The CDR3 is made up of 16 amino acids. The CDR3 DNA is TGTGCCAGCAGCTTATCCTCCCAGGGGGGCCGCTACGAGCAGTACTTC. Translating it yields CASSLSSQGGRYEQYF.

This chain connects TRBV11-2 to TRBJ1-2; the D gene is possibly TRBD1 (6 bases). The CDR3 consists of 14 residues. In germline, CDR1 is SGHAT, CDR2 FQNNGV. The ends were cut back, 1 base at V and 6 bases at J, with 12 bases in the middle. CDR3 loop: CASSLGDMLDGYTF. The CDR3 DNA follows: TGTGCCAGCAGCTTAGGGGACATGCTGGATGGCTACACCTTC.

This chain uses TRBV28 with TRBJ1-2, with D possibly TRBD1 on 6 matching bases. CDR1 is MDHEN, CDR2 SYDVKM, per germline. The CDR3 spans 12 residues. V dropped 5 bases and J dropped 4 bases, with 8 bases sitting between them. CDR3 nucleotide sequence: TGTGCCAGCAGTCCGGACAGCTATGGCTACACCTTC. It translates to CASSPDSYGYTF.